The source of this T cell receptor (beta chain) is a study of blood T cell repertoires in COVID-19. The participants were between roughly 18 and 89 years old and came from roughly 25 US areas. Assignment of participants to cohorts was predicated upon participant-reported clinical history. All recovered Cohort 3 donors got two negative PCRs, got clearance, or saw symptom resolution. Sequenced by immunoSEQ multiplex PCR; TCRdb stores in-frame clones only, minus some. This repertoire shows about 300,000 clones, 75% to 90% found once; its top ten account for about 5.2%. Trimming removed 5 bases from V and 4 bases from J; junction bases left unmatched: 5. Germline V gene lookup returns CDR1 SQVTM and CDR2 ANQGSEA. The length of the CDR3 is 13 residues.

Sequenced input: PBMCs or T cells enriched from blood (not recorded which). The genes are TRBV29-1 and TRBJ2-3; TRBD2 aligns across 8 bases. The clonotype comes from a man aged 55 to 69 who had recovered from COVID-19. The CDR3 sequence is CSVLTGGPDTQYF. CDR3 DNA sequence: TGCAGCGTTTTAACGGGAGGGCCAGATACGCAGTATTTT.